One and the same sample provided the 30 T cell receptor beta chains below, sequenced in a study of immune evolution from preneoplasia to lung adenocarcinoma. The assay was immunoSEQ multiplex PCR, and TCRdb's table has in-frame clones only and misses some. The sample has roughly 14,000 clones, 80% to 90% seen once. The sample comprised FFPE minimally invasive lung adenocarcinoma tissue. Receptors were obtained from a person between 65 and 79 years old with lung adenocarcinoma.

CDR3 in amino acids: CAWSGDVNEQFF. CDR3 coding DNA: TGTGCCTGGAGTGGGGACGTGAATGAGCAGTTCTTC. This chain joins TRBV30 and TRBJ2-1; D may match TRBD1 or TRBD2 (5 bases each). Trimming stripped 1 base from V and 7 bases from J, with 8 bases between. The CDR3 has 12 residues. Germline CDR1 reads GTSNPN; CDR2 reads SVGIG (reference sequence).

This clone has only one observation. The V and J genes are TRBV7-3 and TRBJ2-2, with D unclear. Looked up from germline, CDR1 is SGHTA and CDR2 is FQGTGA. Between the trimmed V and J ends, which lost 2 bases and 3 bases, there was a span of 7 bases. The CDR3 sequence is 14 residues long. The CDR3 coding sequence is TGTGCCAGCAGCTTATTGGTGGACACCGGGGAGCTGTTTTTT. Translated, it gives CASSLLVDTGELFF.

The V and J genes are TRBV6-5 and TRBJ1-6; D is possibly TRBD1 (6 bases). V lost 6 bases, J lost 5 bases, and 14 bases lay in between. Germline CDR1 is MNHEY and CDR2 is SVGAGI. CDR3 length equals 15 residues. CDR3 sequence (DNA): TGTGCCAGCAGCCCCGGGACACTACATAATTCACCCCTCCACTTT. This translates into CASSPGTLHNSPLHF.

The chain recombines TRBV5-1 with TRBJ2-7; D remains unclear. The CDR3 is made up of 13 amino acids. The V gene lost 5 bases and the J gene lost 3 bases, with 12 bases spanning the gap. Germline V CDR1 and CDR2: SGHRS, YFSETQ. CDR3 sequence (DNA): TGCGCCAGCAGTTCCGGGCCGTTCTACGAGCAGTACTTC. Its translation: CASSSGPFYEQYF. The complete variable domain, with remaining parts taken from reference TRBV5-1 and TRBJ2-7, reads KAGVTQTPRYLIKTRGQQVTLSCSPISGHRSVSWYQQTPGQGLQFLFEYFSETQRNKGNFPGRFSGRQFSNSRSEMNVSTLELGDSALYLCASSSGPFYEQYFGPGTRLTVT.

The chain is built from TRBV11-3 and TRBJ2-7; 7 nucleotides align to TRBD2. With V trimmed by 5 bases and J by 5 bases, 12 bases remained unmatched. Germline lookup yields CDR1 SGHNT and CDR2 YENEEA. This CDR3 contains 15 residues. In DNA form, the CDR3 reads TGTGCCAGCAGCCCGCGAGCGGGGTCAACTGACGAGCAGTACTTC. It specifies CASSPRAGSTDEQYF.

CDR3 in DNA: TGCGCCAGCGGCTCCGGGACAGGGGATCACGGGGAGCTGTTTTTT. Its translation: CASGSGTGDHGELFF. The genes are TRBV5-1 and TRBJ2-2, with 10 bases fitting TRBD1. CDR3 length equals 15 residues. V lost 7 bases and J lost 7; bases outside the gene matches: 10. CDR1 and CDR2 (germline): SGHRS, YFSETQ.

J is TRBJ2-7 and V is TRBV5-1; D is ambiguous. V was clipped by 0 bases and J by 0 bases, with 7 bases between them. This CDR3 has 14 amino acids. Germline V gene sequence: CDR1 SGHRS, CDR2 YFSETQ. The CDR3: CASSLGSSSYEQYF. CDR3 in DNA: TGCGCCAGCAGCTTGGGCAGCAGCTCCTACGAGCAGTACTTC.

This clone was counted once. The chain uses TRBV28 and TRBJ1-2; D is perhaps TRBD1 (5 bases). Germline V gene lookup returns CDR1 MDHEN and CDR2 SYDVKM. Trimming removed 2 bases from V and 4 bases from J, with 5 bases in between. This CDR3 has 12 amino acids. CDR3 amino acids: CASSLDSYGYTF. CDR3 sequence (DNA): TGTGCCAGCAGTTTAGACAGCTATGGCTACACCTTC.

This clone occurred once. The chain couples TRBV28 to TRBJ2-7; D is perhaps TRBD1 (6 bases). Trimming left V 3 bases short and J 2 bases short, with 11 bases between. The CDR3 is 14 amino acids. CDR1 and CDR2 from the germline V gene are MDHEN and SYDVKM. The CDR3 DNA reads TGTGCCAGCAGTTTTCCAGGGGCAACCTACGAGCAGTACTTC. The encoded protein is CASSFPGATYEQYF.

This clone came up once. The chain is built from TRBV30 and TRBJ1-1; the D is unclear. The CDR3 spans 13 residues. The V end lost 4 bases, the J end lost 1 base, and 10 bases lay between the germline ends. Germline CDR1 and CDR2: GTSNPN and SVGIG (reference sequence). The CDR3 spells CAWTRTGNTEAFF. The DNA for the CDR3 is TGTGCCTGGACCCGGACTGGGAACACTGAAGCTTTCTTT.

The count of this clone is one. The chain carries TRBV5-6 and TRBJ2-1; 8 bases match TRBD1. Losses at the gene ends were 3 bases for V and 5 bases for J; bases not matched to a gene: 7. From germline, CDR1 is SGHDT and CDR2 YYEEEE. The length of the CDR3 is 15 residues. The CDR3 loop reads CASSSPRGPHNEQFF. The CDR3 nucleotides are TGTGCCAGCAGCTCACCCAGGGGGCCCCACAATGAGCAGTTCTTC.

This clone was detected once. V gene TRBV7-9 combines with J gene TRBJ1-1; D not resolved. Between the trimmed V and J ends, which lost 4 bases and 0 bases, there was a span of 12 bases. This CDR3 comprises 15 residues. Germline CDR1 is SEHNR and CDR2 is FQNEAQ (reference sequence). The CDR3 DNA sequence: TGTGCCAGCAGCTCGAACCACCCCCTGAACACTGAAGCTTTCTTT. Its protein is CASSSNHPLNTEAFF.

The sample holds one count of this clone. This chain joins TRBV30 and TRBJ1-3; 7 nucleotides match TRBD1. After removal of 5 bases from V and 0 bases from J, the junction contained 4 bases not matched to a gene. The CDR3 has 14 amino acids. Germline V gene sequence: CDR1 GTSNPN, CDR2 SVGIG (reference sequence). The DNA for the CDR3 is TGTGCCTGGGGGACAGTTAGCTCTGGAAACACCATATATTTT. It yields the protein CAWGTVSSGNTIYF.

The sample holds one count of this clone. V usage is TRBV27 and J usage is TRBJ2-7; D unresolved. Trimming removed 1 base at V and 1 base at J, with 5 bases between. CDR1 and CDR2 (germline): MNHEY, SMNVEV (reference sequence). The CDR3 is 13 residues long. The CDR3 protein is CASSLWGSYEQYF. CDR3 nucleotides: TGTGCCAGCAGTTTATGGGGATCCTACGAGCAGTACTTC.

J is TRBJ1-2 and V is TRBV2; 9 nucleotides match TRBD1. Trimming took 6 bases from V and 8 from J; bases not matched to a gene: 13. The CDR3 contains 15 residues. Germline V gene data show CDR1 as SNHLY and CDR2 as FYNNEI. The CDR3 bases are TGTGCCAGCAGCATACTTCCGGGACAGGGTGAGGGCTACACCTTC. This encodes CASSILPGQGEGYTF.

This clone was counted between two and nine times. V is TRBV5-1 and J is TRBJ2-6; TRBD2 might be the D (6 bases). CDR1 is SGHRS and CDR2 is YFSETQ in the germline V gene. Trimming took 4 bases from V and 8 from J, leaving 13 bases between them. The CDR3 runs to 14 residues. The CDR3 protein is CASSPLGGTNVLTF. Written as DNA, the CDR3 is TGCGCCAGCAGCCCGTTGGGGGGTACCAACGTCCTGACTTTC.

This chain uses TRBV6-5 with TRBJ1-2, with TRBD1 matching over 12 bases. The CDR3 totals 14 residues. Trimming cost V 8 bases and J 3 bases; bases outside gene matches: 4. Germline V gene lookup returns CDR1 MNHEY and CDR2 SVGAGI. The chain's CDR3 is CASGGTGGDYGYTF. The CDR3 region has the DNA TGTGCCAGCGGGGGGACAGGGGGCGACTATGGCTACACCTTC.

The genes are TRBV28 and TRBJ2-1, with D possibly TRBD2 on 7 matching bases. V lost 10 bases, J lost 5 bases, and 21 bases lay in between. The CDR3 has 15 amino acids. Looked up from germline, CDR1 is MDHEN and CDR2 is SYDVKM. The CDR3 here is CATQGGGVKHNEQFF. CDR3 bases: TGTGCCACCCAAGGGGGGGGAGTAAAGCACAATGAGCAGTTCTTC.

The chain is built from TRBV9 and TRBJ2-7; D is ambiguous. CDR3 size: 14 residues. Trimming removed 0 bases at V and 2 bases at J, with 9 bases between. In germline, CDR1 is SGDLS, CDR2 YYNGEE. The DNA of the CDR3 is TGTGCCAGCAGCGTAGAGCCGGGTCCCTACGAGCAGTACTTC. This translates into CASSVEPGPYEQYF.

This chain uses TRBV5-1 with TRBJ1-4; D not certain. Trimming cost V 3 bases and J 0 bases, with 9 bases left between them. Germline V CDR1 and CDR2: SGHRS, YFSETQ. The CDR3 covers 15 residues. The CDR3 nucleotides are TGCGCCAGCAGCTCCAACAGTGCAACTAATGAAAAACTGTTTTTT. Amino acids: CASSSNSATNEKLFF.

The V and J genes are TRBV11-3 and TRBJ2-1, with D perhaps TRBD2 (5 bases). The CDR3 runs to 15 residues. Germline V gene data show CDR1 as SGHNT and CDR2 as YENEEA. Trimming removed 1 base at V and 6 bases at J, with 13 bases between. CDR3: CASSLAERSGNEQFF. In DNA, the CDR3 is TGTGCCAGCAGCTTAGCCGAAAGGAGCGGCAATGAGCAGTTCTTC.

The chain carries TRBV2 and TRBJ1-3; D not resolved. V was clipped by 4 bases and J by 2 bases, with 6 bases between them. The CDR3 runs 13 residues. Per the germline V gene, CDR1 is SNHLY and CDR2 is FYNNEI. The CDR3 sequence: CASSGGPGNTIYF. CDR3 nucleotides: TGTGCCAGCAGTGGAGGGCCTGGAAACACCATATATTTT.

This clone is a singleton in its sample. This rearrangement joins TRBV28 to TRBJ1-4; tentative D call: TRBD1 (5 bases). V was shortened by 8 bases and J by 7 bases, with 14 bases between the two germline ends. The CDR3 has 13 amino acids. Germline V lookup: CDR1 MDHEN, CDR2 SYDVKM. For the CDR3, the DNA is TGTGCCAGCGTGGAGGGGCTTGGTGAAAAACTGTTTTTT. Translated: CASVEGLGEKLFF.

This chain joins TRBV6-1 and TRBJ2-1; tentatively, D is TRBD1 or TRBD2 (5 bases each). CDR3 length: 15 residues. V was trimmed by 2 bases and J by 9 bases, leaving 17 bases between them. The V gene's germline CDR1 is MNHNS and CDR2 SASEGT. DNA of the CDR3: TGTGCCAGCAGTGAACCGAGGGGTAATCTCCTTGAGCAGTTCTTC. Residues: CASSEPRGNLLEQFF.

This sequence joins TRBV18 and TRBJ2-3; D is unclear. The CDR3 is 12 amino acids. Germline assignment: CDR1 KGHSH and CDR2 LQKENI. V was trimmed by 0 bases and J by 12 bases, leaving 10 bases between them. CDR3 region: CASSPPTRPQYF. The CDR3 DNA is TGTGCCAGCTCACCACCGACGCGCCCACAGTATTTT.

This chain uses TRBV10-2 with TRBJ1-1; D remains unclear. CDR1 is WSHSY, CDR2 SAAADI, per germline. V was pared by 2 bases and J by 2 bases, with 6 bases between. This CDR3 has 13 residues. Here the CDR3 reads CASSEDRNTEAFF. DNA for the CDR3: TGCGCCAGCAGTGAGGATAGAAACACTGAAGCTTTCTTT.

This chain joins TRBV10-3 and TRBJ1-1; 9 bases align to TRBD1. Trimming removed 4 bases from V and 1 base from J; junction bases left unmatched: 7. This CDR3 has 16 amino acids. CDR1 and CDR2 from the germline V gene are ENHRY and SYGVKD. CDR3 sequence (DNA): TGTGCCATCAGTGCGGGACAGGGTATAACGAACACTGAAGCTTTCTTT. The encoded protein is CAISAGQGITNTEAFF.

This chain connects TRBV14 to TRBJ1-3; D is uncertain. CDR1 and CDR2 from the germline V gene are SGHDN and FVKESK. The CDR3 contains 15 residues. Deletions cut 4 bases from V and 0 bases from J, with 10 bases between. CDR3 in amino acids: CASSRDQYSGNTIYF. The CDR3 DNA reads TGTGCCAGCAGCCGAGACCAGTACTCTGGAAACACCATATATTTT.

The rearrangement uses TRBV4-1 and TRBJ2-4; the match to TRBD1 covers 10 bases. This CDR3 is built from 13 residues. With 3 bases clipped from V and 10 bases from J, the junction kept 3 bases outside the gene matches. Germline V gives CDR1 MGHRA, CDR2 YSYEKL. CDR3 nucleotides: TGCGCCAGCAGCCAGCCGGGACAGGGGATTCAGTACTTC. Encoded protein: CASSQPGQGIQYF.

The chain has TRBV18 and TRBJ2-2, with 8 bases that match TRBD1. The CDR3 totals 14 residues. V shed 3 bases and J 7 bases; nucleotides not matched to a gene: 4. Germline CDR1 and CDR2: KGHSH and LQKENI. The CDR3 sequence is CASSPRQGIGELFF. Written as DNA, the CDR3 is TGTGCCAGCTCACCTAGACAGGGGATCGGGGAGCTGTTTTTT.